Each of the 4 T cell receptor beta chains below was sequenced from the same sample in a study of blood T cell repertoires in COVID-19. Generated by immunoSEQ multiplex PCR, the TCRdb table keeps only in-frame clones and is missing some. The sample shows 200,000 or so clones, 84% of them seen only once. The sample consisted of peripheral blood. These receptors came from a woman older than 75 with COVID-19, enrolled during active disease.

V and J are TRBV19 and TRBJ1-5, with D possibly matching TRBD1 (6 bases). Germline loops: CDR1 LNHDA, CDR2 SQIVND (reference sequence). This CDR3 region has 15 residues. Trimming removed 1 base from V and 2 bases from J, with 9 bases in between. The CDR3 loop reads CASSIGAGGNQPQHF. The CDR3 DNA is TGTGCCAGTAGTATAGGGGCAGGGGGCAATCAGCCCCAGCATTTT. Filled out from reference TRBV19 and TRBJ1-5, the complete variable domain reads DGGITQSPKYLFRKEGQNVTLSCEQNLNHDAMYWYRQDPGQGLRLIYYSQIVNDFQKGDIAEGYSVSREKKESFPLTVTSAQKNPTAFYLCASSIGAGGNQPQHFGDGTRLSIL.

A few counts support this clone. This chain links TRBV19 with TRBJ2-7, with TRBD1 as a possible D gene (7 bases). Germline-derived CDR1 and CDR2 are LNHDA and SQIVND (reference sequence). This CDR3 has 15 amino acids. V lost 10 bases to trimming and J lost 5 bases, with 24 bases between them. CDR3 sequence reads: CATRSGTAGQNEQYF. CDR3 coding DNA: TGTGCCACTCGGTCGGGGACAGCGGGCCAAAACGAGCAGTACTTC.

CDR3 region: CASSTLGGGPTGELFF. The DNA of the CDR3 is TGTGCCAGCAGCACACTAGGCGGGGGCCCCACCGGGGAGCTGTTTTTT. The rearrangement links TRBV7-9 to TRBJ2-2, with a tentative D call TRBD2 (7 bases). The CDR3 has 16 amino acids. The V end was cut by 5 bases, the J end by 4 bases, with 17 bases between. Germline CDR1 is SEHNR and CDR2 is FQNEAQ (reference sequence).

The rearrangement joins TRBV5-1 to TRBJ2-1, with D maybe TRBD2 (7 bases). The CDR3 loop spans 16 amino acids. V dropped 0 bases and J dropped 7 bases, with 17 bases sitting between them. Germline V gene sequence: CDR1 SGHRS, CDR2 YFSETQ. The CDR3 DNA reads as TGCGCCAGCAGCTTGGCCGTGGGGGGGGGCGATAATGAGCAGTTCTTC. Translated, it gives CASSLAVGGGDNEQFF.